These 20 T cell receptor beta chains came from one sample sequenced in a study of blood T cell repertoires in COVID-19. The table came from immunoSEQ multiplex PCR; TCRdb's copy has only in-frame clones and leaves some out. The sample contains 450,000 to 500,000 clones, roughly 85% of which appear only once. Sample: peripheral blood. Source of these receptors: a human donor in a cohort sampled during active COVID-19.

V and J are TRBV5-4 and TRBJ2-7, with 10 bases fitting TRBD2. The length of the CDR3 is 15 residues. CDR1 is SGHNT and CDR2 is YYREEE in the germline V gene (reference sequence). V was pared by 4 bases and J by 4 bases, with 8 bases of the junction left unmatched. The CDR3 region has the DNA TGTGCCAGCAGCGCTGCTAGCGGGGGAATTTACGAGCAGTACTTC. This gives the protein CASSAASGGIYEQYF.

CDR3 nucleotides: TGTGCCAGCAGCTTAACGATCACTAGCGGGAGGGCCAGCGGTGAGCAGTTCTTC. It specifies CASSLTITSGRASGEQFF. J is TRBJ2-1 and V is TRBV7-3; 13 positions agree with TRBD2. V gave up 0 bases and J gave up 9 bases; unmatched junction bases: 11. The CDR3 is 18 residues long. Per germline, CDR1 SGHTA and CDR2 FQGTGA. Full variable domain (outside the CDR3, taken from reference TRBV7-3 and TRBJ2-1): GAGVSQTPSNKVTEKGKYVELRCDPISGHTALYWYRQSLGQGPEFLIYFQGTGAADDSGLPNDRFFAVRPEGSVSTLKIQRTERGDSAVYLCASSLTITSGRASGEQFFGPGTRLTVL.

In its sample, this clone was seen once. V is TRBV5-1 and J is TRBJ2-5; 7 bases map to TRBD1. In germline, CDR1 is SGHRS, CDR2 YFSETQ. The V segment lost 1 base and the J segment 2 bases; nucleotides outside the gene matches: 5. This CDR3 region has 15 residues. CDR3 amino acids: CASSLSPGQQETQYF. The DNA of the CDR3 is TGCGCCAGCAGCTTGTCACCGGGACAGCAAGAGACCCAGTACTTC.

V usage is TRBV5-1 and J usage is TRBJ1-1, with no clear D. The V and J ends lost 1 base and 5 bases respectively, with 12 bases between them. CDR1 and CDR2 (germline): SGHRS, YFSETQ. The CDR3 consists of 14 residues. The DNA for the CDR3 is TGCGCCAGCAGCTTGTCGGGGAGTGGAACTGAAGCTTTCTTT. This sequence encodes CASSLSGSGTEAFF.

This chain uses TRBV6-2 or TRBV6-3 with TRBJ1-4; a possible D gene is TRBD1 (5 bases). The CDR3 loop spans 14 amino acids. Germline lookup yields CDR1 MNHEY and CDR2 SVGEGT. Trimming took 7 bases from V and 0 from J, leaving 9 bases between them. The chain's CDR3 is CASTPTATNEKLFF. Here the CDR3 DNA reads TGTGCCAGCACCCCGACAGCAACTAATGAAAAACTGTTTTTT.

The V gene is TRBV7-2, the J gene TRBJ1-4; D call uncertain. Looked up from germline, CDR1 is SGHTA and CDR2 is FQGNSA. The CDR3 extends over 14 amino acids. V was pared by 2 bases and J by 7 bases, with 11 bases between. The CDR3: CASSLPGRPEKLFF. The CDR3 bases are TGTGCCAGCAGCTTACCTGGGAGGCCTGAAAAACTGTTTTTT.

The DNA of the CDR3 is TGTGCCAGCACCTTCGGACAGGGGGGAACCTACGAGCAGTACTTC. It encodes CASTFGQGGTYEQYF. The chain combines TRBV2 with TRBJ2-7; 10 bases align to TRBD1. CDR1 and CDR2 (germline): SNHLY, FYNNEI. This CDR3 has 15 residues. V gave up 7 bases and J gave up 2 bases; unmatched junction bases: 8. The full variable domain, its missing parts supplied by reference TRBV2 and TRBJ2-7, is EPEVTQTPSHQVTQMGQEVILRCVPISNHLYFYWYRQILGQKVEFLVSFYNNEISEKSEIFDDQFSVERPDGSNFTLKIRSTKLEDSAMYFCASTFGQGGTYEQYFGPGTRLTVT.

This chain connects TRBV6-5 to TRBJ2-7, with TRBD1 matching 7 bases. This CDR3 contains 15 residues. With 6 bases clipped from V and 4 bases from J, the junction kept 12 bases outside the gene matches. Germline lookup yields CDR1 MNHEY and CDR2 SVGAGI. The CDR3 sequence is CASRSSGQSFYEQYF. In DNA form, the CDR3 reads TGTGCCAGCAGGTCATCGGGACAGAGCTTTTACGAGCAGTACTTC.

The chain couples TRBV6-2 or TRBV6-3 to TRBJ1-6; 11 bases agree with TRBD1. The J segment lost 7 bases and the V segment lost 2 bases, leaving 4 bases of the junction unmatched. The CDR3 totals 16 residues. Germline assignment: CDR1 MNHEY and CDR2 SVGEGT. CDR3 residues: CASSYAGTGGNSPLHF. The CDR3 nucleotides read TGTGCCAGCAGTTACGCCGGGACAGGGGGAAATTCACCCCTCCACTTT.

This clone was counted a single time. The CDR3 here is CASSSGLVGASDTQYF. In DNA form, the CDR3 reads TGTGCCAGCAGCTCGGGACTAGTTGGGGCCTCCGATACGCAGTATTTT. V gene TRBV11-3 combines with J gene TRBJ2-3; 8 bases align to TRBD2. Germline CDR1 SGHNT, CDR2 YENEEA. The ends lost 4 bases at V and 6 bases at J; junction bases unmatched: 12. The CDR3 has 16 amino acids. Looking up the rest from reference TRBV11-3 and TRBJ2-3 gives the full variable domain: EAGVVQSPRYKIIEKKQPVAFWCNPISGHNTLYWYLQNLGQGPELLIRYENEEAVDDSQLPKDRFSAERLKGVDSTLKIQPAELGDSAVYLCASSSGLVGASDTQYFGPGTRLTVL.

This clone has just a few counts. The J gene is TRBJ2-3, the V gene TRBV3-1 (or the pseudogene TRBV3-2); 8 nucleotides match TRBD1. Germline V gene sequence: CDR1 LGHDT, CDR2 YNNKEL (reference sequence). With V trimmed by 1 base and J by 1 base, 7 bases remained unmatched. This CDR3 spans 17 amino acids. CDR3 in amino acids: CASSQGVGQGGTDTQYF. For the CDR3, the DNA is TGTGCCAGCAGCCAAGGGGTCGGACAGGGAGGCACAGATACGCAGTATTTT.

This chain uses TRBV28 with TRBJ2-3; D might be TRBD1 (6 bases). The CDR3 covers 15 residues. CDR1 and CDR2 (germline): MDHEN, SYDVKM. V was cut by 6 bases and J by 3 bases, with 16 bases left in between. The CDR3: CASSLPTGRTDTQYF. The CDR3 nucleotides read TGTGCCAGCAGCCTTCCGACAGGAAGAACAGATACGCAGTATTTT.

This chain connects TRBV13 to TRBJ2-1, with TRBD1 matching over 8 bases. From germline, CDR1 is PRHDT and CDR2 FYEKMQ (reference sequence). CDR3 length equals 16 residues. V lost 4 bases, J lost 6 bases, and 11 bases stayed unmatched. This chain's CDR3 is CASSSYRGADGNEQFF. Written as DNA, the CDR3 is TGTGCCAGCAGCTCCTACAGGGGGGCGGATGGCAATGAGCAGTTCTTC.

This clone was detected many times. The V call is TRBV3-1 (or the pseudogene TRBV3-2), the J call TRBJ2-3, with 8 bases that match TRBD2. J lost 3 bases, V lost 1 base, and 6 bases had no gene match. The CDR3 has 16 residues. The germline gives CDR1 LGHDT, CDR2 YNNKEL (reference sequence). This chain's CDR3 is CASSQGIREGTDTQYF. The CDR3 bases are TGTGCCAGCAGCCAAGGAATCCGGGAGGGAACAGATACGCAGTATTTT.

In its sample, this clone was seen many times. The chain couples TRBV19 to TRBJ2-7; maybe TRBD2 (6 bases). With 2 bases removed from V and 2 bases from J, the gap between germline ends came to 13 bases. CDR1 LNHDA and CDR2 SQIVND come from the germline V gene (reference sequence). The CDR3 spans 15 residues. The CDR3 protein is CASSITGASPYEQYF. The CDR3 DNA reads as TGTGCCAGTAGTATAACGGGAGCATCTCCCTACGAGCAGTACTTC.

The chain is built from TRBV12-1 and TRBJ2-7; TRBD2 is taken as the D call from the table, unchecked against the DNA. TRBV12-1 constitutes a pseudogene. CDR3 length: 16 residues. CDR3 protein: CASSFGLAGGPHEQYF. The CDR3 DNA sequence: TGTGCCAGCAGCTTTGGGCTAGCGGGAGGGCCCCACGAGCAGTACTTC.

V usage is TRBV7-2 and J usage is TRBJ1-5; D uncertain. The V and J ends lost 5 bases and 3 bases respectively, with 14 bases between them. Germline V gene lookup returns CDR1 SGHTA and CDR2 FQGNSA. The CDR3 length is 15 residues. The CDR3 loop is CASSLDDTYNQPQHF. The CDR3 DNA sequence: TGTGCCAGCAGCCTCGATGACACCTACAATCAGCCCCAGCATTTT.

The gene calls are TRBV5-1 and TRBJ1-4, with D perhaps matching TRBD1 (6 bases). This CDR3 comprises 16 residues. The germline V and J ends were trimmed by 4 bases and 7 bases, with 20 bases remaining between them. The germline gives CDR1 SGHRS, CDR2 YFSETQ. The CDR3 DNA reads as TGCGCCAGCAGCCCGGTAATGATGGGGGCTAGTGAAAAACTGTTTTTT. It specifies CASSPVMMGASEKLFF.

This chain joins TRBV12-3 or TRBV12-4 and TRBJ1-1; TRBD1 aligns across 9 bases. The J segment lost 7 bases and the V segment lost 5 bases, leaving 5 bases of the junction unmatched. The CDR3 has 13 amino acids. CDR3 sequence (DNA): TGTGCCAGCAGTGGTACAGGGGGCGGTGAAGCTTTCTTT. Translating it yields CASSGTGGGEAFF.

This CDR3 reads CASSEQRGTYGYTF. DNA for the CDR3: TGTGCCAGCAGTGAACAACGAGGAACCTATGGCTACACCTTC. The gene calls are TRBV6-1 and TRBJ1-2, with D hard to call. The germline V and J ends were trimmed by 2 bases and 4 bases, with 11 bases remaining between them. From germline, CDR1 is MNHNS and CDR2 SASEGT. The CDR3 totals 14 residues.